This T cell receptor (beta chain) was captured in a study of OX40 agonist ivuxolimab in advanced cancers. Germline V gene sequence: CDR1 SGHTA, CDR2 FQGNSA. Trimming left V 5 bases short and J 0 bases short, with 8 bases between. CDR3 length equals 14 residues. The repertoire was sequenced with immunoSEQ multiplex PCR; TCRdb's copy has only in-frame clones and lacks some. Here the sample spans 8,500 to 14,000 clones, roughly 80% being singletons. The specimen comprised CD4+ or CD8+ T cells sorted from blood, sampled in a trial of the OX40 agonist ivuxolimab. The sequence derives from an adult with an advanced solid tumor such as melanoma, head and neck, liver or kidney cancer. The rearrangement joins TRBV7-2 to TRBJ1-3, with no clear D. The CDR3 sequence: CASSPVGSGNTIYF. CDR3 sequence (DNA): TGTGCCAGCAGCCCCGTGGGCTCTGGAAACACCATATATTTT. Complete variable domain (other parts from reference TRBV7-2 and TRBJ1-3): GAGVSQSPSNKVTEKGKDVELRCDPISGHTALYWYRQSLGQGLEFLIYFQGNSAPDKSGLPSDRFSAERTGGSVSTLTIQRTQQEDSAVYLCASSPVGSGNTIYFGEGSWLTVV.